The 3 T cell receptor beta chains below were found in one sample sequenced in a study of T cells in Graves' hyperthyroidism and ophthalmopathy. Researchers took RNA transcripts and amplified the TCR beta CDR3 regions from them. The HTBI primer set was used in a first-round RT-PCR of the TCR CDR3. TCRdb fed the multiplex PCR reads into MiXCR, producing one record per CDR3 protein. The sample lists around 280,000 distinct CDR3 sequences, roughly 14% occurring once. Sample: blood. The receptors stem from a woman under 40 with Graves' hyperthyroidism that later progressed to Graves' ophthalmopathy.

This clonotype was detected many times. The CDR3 protein is CASSQDGDYPPDEQYF. In nucleotides, the CDR3 is TGTGCCAGCAGCCAAGATGGGGACTACCCCCCTGACGAGCAGTACTTC. The chain joins TRBV4-2 to TRBJ2-7; TRBD2 matches at 7 bases. Germline values: CDR1 LGHNA, CDR2 YNFKEQ. Trimming at V came to 0 bases and at J to 5 bases, leaving 10 bases not matched to a gene. The CDR3 has 16 residues.

This clonotype appeared a few times. The chain recombines TRBV29-1 with TRBJ2-1, with 8 bases that match TRBD2. The CDR3 length is 13 residues. The J segment lost 7 bases and the V segment lost 7 bases, leaving 9 bases of the junction unmatched. Per germline, CDR1 SQVTM and CDR2 ANQGSEA. CDR3 protein: CSAAEREFNEQFF. The CDR3 bases are TGCAGCGCCGCGGAGCGGGAGTTTAATGAGCAGTTCTTC.

This clonotype occurred many times. J is TRBJ1-4 and V is TRBV5-4; 7 nucleotides match TRBD1. Per the germline V gene, CDR1 is SGHNT and CDR2 is YYREEE (reference sequence). V was pared by 3 bases and J by 8 bases, with 7 bases of the junction left unmatched. The CDR3 is 14 amino acids. CDR3 in DNA: TGTGCCAGCAGCTCCGACAGGGAGCGAGAAAAACTGTTTTTT. Amino acids: CASSSDREREKLFF.